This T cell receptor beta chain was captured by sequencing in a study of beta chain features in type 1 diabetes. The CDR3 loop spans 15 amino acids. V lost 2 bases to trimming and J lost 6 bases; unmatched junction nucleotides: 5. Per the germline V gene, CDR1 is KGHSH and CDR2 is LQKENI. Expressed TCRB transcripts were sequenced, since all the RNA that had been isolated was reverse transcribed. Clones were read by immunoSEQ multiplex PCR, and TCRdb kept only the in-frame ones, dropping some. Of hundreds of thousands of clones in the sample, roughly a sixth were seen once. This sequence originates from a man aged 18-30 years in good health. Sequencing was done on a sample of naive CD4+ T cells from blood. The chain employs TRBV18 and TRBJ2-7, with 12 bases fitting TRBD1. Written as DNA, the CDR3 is TGTGCCAGCTCACCAATAGGGACAGGGGGCGCCGAGCAGTACTTC. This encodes CASSPIGTGGAEQYF.